The text below deals with one T cell receptor (beta chain). These data are taken from a study of blood T cell repertoires in COVID-19. Study details: The study drew acute and convalescent COVID-19 samples from the United States, Italy and Spain. Sample material is recorded as cDNA or gDNA derived from T cells, B-cell-depleted T cells, or PBMCs.

Germline values: CDR1 MDHEN, CDR2 SYDVKM. The germline V and J ends were trimmed by 5 bases and 5 bases, with 28 bases remaining between them. This CDR3 has 19 amino acids. The data were produced by immunoSEQ multiplex PCR, yet TCRdb's version contains in-frame clones alone and is incomplete. Among a few hundred thousand clones listed, about 88% were seen once. Cohorts were assigned according to the clinical history that participants reported. A COVID-19 case had been met by exposed participants during the 2 weeks before study entry. This chain uses TRBV28 with TRBJ2-1; a possible D gene is TRBD2 (7 bases). The clonotype comes from a woman aged 18-30 years who had been exposed to COVID-19. The sequenced sample consisted of PBMCs or T cells enriched from blood (not recorded which). CDR3 coding DNA: TGTGCCAGCAGTCCCTCGTGGGGTGGGGGGGCTGGTTTCCACAATGAGCAGTTCTTC. Translated: CASSPSWGGGAGFHNEQFF. The whole variable domain, remainder taken from reference TRBV28 and TRBJ2-1, is DVKVTQSSRYLVKRTGEKVFLECVQDMDHENMFWYRQDPGLGLRLIYFSYDVKMKEKGDIPEGYSVSREKKERFSLILESASTNQTSMYLCASSPSWGGGAGFHNEQFFGPGTRLTVL.